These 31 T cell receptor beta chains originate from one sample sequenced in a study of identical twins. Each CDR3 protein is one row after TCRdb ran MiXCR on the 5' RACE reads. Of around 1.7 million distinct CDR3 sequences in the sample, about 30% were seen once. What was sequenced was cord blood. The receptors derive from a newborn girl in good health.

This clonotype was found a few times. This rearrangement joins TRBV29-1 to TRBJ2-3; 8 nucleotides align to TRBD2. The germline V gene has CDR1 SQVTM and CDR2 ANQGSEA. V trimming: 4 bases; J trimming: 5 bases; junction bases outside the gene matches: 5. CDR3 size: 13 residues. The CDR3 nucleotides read TGCAGCGTTGTACCCAGCGGGAGAGATACGCAGTATTTT. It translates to CSVVPSGRDTQYF.

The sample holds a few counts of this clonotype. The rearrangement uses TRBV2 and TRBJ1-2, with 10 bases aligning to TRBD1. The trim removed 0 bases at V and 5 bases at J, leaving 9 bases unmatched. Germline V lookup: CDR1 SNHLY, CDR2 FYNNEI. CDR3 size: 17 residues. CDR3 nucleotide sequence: TGTGCCAGCAGTGAAGCGCTTTGGGGGACAGGGGTATATGGCTACACCTTC. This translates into CASSEALWGTGVYGYTF.

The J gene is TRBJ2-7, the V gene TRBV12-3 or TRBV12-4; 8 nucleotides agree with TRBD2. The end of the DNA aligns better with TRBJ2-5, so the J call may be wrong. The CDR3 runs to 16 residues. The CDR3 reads CASSTRASGGKETQYF. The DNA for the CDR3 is TGTGCCAGCAGCACCAGGGCGAGCGGGGGTAAAGAGACCCAGTACTTC.

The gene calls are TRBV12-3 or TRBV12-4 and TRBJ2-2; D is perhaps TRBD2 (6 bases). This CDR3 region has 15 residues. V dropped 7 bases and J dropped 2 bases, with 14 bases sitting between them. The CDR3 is CASTWGLRNTGELFF. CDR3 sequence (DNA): TGTGCCAGCACCTGGGGACTCCGAAACACCGGGGAGCTGTTTTTT.

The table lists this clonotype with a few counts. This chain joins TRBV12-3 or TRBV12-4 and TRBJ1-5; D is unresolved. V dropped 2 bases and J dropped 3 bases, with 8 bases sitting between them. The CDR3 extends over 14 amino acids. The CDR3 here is CASSLRLDNQPQHF. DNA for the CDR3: TGTGCCAGCAGTTTAAGGCTGGACAATCAGCCCCAGCATTTT.

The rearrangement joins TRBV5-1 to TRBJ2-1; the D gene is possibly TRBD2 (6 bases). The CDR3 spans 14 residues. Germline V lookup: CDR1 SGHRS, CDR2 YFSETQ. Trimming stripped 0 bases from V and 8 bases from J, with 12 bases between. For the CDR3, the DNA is TGCGCCAGCAGCTTGGTAGGAGGGGCCTATGAGCAGTTCTTC. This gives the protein CASSLVGGAYEQFF.

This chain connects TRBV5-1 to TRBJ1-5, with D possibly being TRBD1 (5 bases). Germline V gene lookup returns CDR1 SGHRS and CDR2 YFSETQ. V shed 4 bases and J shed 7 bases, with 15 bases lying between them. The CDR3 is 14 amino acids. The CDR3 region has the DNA TGCGCCAGCAGCAGGGACGGCCGCGACCAGCCCCAGCATTTT. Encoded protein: CASSRDGRDQPQHF.

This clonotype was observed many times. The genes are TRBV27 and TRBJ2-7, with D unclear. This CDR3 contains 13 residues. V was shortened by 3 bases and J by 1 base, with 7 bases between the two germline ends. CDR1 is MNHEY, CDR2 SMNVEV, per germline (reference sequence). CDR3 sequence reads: CASSLIWSYEQYF. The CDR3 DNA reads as TGTGCCAGCAGTTTGATTTGGTCCTACGAGCAGTACTTC.

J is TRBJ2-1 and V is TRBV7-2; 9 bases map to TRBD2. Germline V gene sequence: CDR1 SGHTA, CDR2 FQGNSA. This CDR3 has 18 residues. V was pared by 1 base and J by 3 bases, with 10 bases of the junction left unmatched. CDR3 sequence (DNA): TGTGCCAGCAGCTTAGTTAGCCGACTAGCGGCCCGCTACAATGAGCAGTTCTTC. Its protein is CASSLVSRLAARYNEQFF.

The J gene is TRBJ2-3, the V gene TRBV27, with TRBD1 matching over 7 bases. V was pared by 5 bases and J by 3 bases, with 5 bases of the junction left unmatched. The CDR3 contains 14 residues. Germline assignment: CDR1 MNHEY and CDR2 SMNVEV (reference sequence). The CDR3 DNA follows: TGTGCCAGCAGTCCCTTACAGGGGACAGATACGCAGTATTTT. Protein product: CASSPLQGTDTQYF.

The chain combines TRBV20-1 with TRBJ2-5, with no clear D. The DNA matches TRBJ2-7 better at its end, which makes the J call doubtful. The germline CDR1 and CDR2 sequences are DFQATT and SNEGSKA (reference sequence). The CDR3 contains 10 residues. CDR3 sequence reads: CSATDYEQYF. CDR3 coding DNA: TGCAGTGCTACGGATTACGAGCAGTACTTC.

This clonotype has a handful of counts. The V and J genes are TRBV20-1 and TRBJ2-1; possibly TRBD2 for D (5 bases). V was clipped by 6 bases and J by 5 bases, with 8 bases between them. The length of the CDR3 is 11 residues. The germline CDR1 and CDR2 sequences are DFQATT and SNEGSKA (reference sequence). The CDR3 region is CSAKGDNEQFF. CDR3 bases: TGCAGTGCCAAGGGAGACAATGAGCAGTTCTTC.

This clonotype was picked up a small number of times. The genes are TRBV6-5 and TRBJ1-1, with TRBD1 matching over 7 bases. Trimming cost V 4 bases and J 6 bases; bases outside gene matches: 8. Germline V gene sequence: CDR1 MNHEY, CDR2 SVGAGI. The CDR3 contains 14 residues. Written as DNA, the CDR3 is TGTGCCAGCAGTTCCGACAGGGATAGAGCTGAAGCTTTCTTT. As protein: CASSSDRDRAEAFF.

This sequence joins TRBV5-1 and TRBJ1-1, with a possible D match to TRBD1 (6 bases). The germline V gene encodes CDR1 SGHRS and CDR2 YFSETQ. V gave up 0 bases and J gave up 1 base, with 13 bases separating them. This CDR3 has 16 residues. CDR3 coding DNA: TGCGCCAGCAGCTTGGTGGCGAAGACAGGGAACACTGAAGCTTTCTTT. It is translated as CASSLVAKTGNTEAFF.

The CDR3 loop is CASSQGYFGGYTF. CDR3 sequence (DNA): TGTGCCAGCAGTCAGGGGTACTTTGGAGGCTACACCTTC. The genes are TRBV2 and TRBJ1-2, with D possibly matching TRBD1 (6 bases). CDR3 length equals 13 residues. Trimming cost V 5 bases and J 8 bases, with 15 bases left between them. Germline V gene sequence: CDR1 SNHLY, CDR2 FYNNEI.

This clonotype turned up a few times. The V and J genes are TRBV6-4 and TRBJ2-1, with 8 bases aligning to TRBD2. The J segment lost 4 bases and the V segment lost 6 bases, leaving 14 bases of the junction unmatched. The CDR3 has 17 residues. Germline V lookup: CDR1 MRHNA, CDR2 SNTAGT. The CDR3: CASRTPCSGGVYNEQFF. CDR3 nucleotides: TGTGCCAGCAGGACCCCTTGTTCGGGAGGGGTTTACAATGAGCAGTTCTTC.

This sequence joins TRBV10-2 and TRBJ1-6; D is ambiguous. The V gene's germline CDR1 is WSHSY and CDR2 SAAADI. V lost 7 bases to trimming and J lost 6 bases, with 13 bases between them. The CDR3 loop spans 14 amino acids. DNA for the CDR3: TGCGCCAGCACGGCCGTCTCCGGTAATTCACCCCTCCACTTT. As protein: CASTAVSGNSPLHF.

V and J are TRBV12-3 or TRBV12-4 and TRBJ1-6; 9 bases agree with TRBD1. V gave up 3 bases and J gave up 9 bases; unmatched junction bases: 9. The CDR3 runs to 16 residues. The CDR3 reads CASSFSLQGAASPLHF. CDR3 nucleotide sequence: TGTGCCAGCAGTTTTTCCCTACAGGGGGCGGCTTCACCCCTCCACTTT.

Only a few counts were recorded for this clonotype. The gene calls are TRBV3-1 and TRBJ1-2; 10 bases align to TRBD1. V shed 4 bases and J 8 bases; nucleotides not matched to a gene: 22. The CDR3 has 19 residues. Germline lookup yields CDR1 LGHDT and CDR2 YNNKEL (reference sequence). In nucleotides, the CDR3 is TGTGCCAGCAGCCCTATGGGGGGTCAAGTCTGGGACAGGGGCAGAGGCTACACCTTC. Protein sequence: CASSPMGGQVWDRGRGYTF.

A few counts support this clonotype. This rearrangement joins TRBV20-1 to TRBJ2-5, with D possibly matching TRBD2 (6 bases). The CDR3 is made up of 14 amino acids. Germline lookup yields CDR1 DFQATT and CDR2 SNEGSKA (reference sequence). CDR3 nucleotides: TGCAGCCGAAATCTTCTGCGGGAACAAGAGACCCAGTACTTC. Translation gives CSRNLLREQETQYF.

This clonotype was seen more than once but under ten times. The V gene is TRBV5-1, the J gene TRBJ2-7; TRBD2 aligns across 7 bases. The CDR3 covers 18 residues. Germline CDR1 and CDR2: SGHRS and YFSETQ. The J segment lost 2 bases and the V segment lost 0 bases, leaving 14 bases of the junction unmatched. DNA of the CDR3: TGCGCCAGCAGCTTGGGAATAAAGGCTAGCGGATCTACCTACGAGCAGTACTTC. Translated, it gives CASSLGIKASGSTYEQYF.

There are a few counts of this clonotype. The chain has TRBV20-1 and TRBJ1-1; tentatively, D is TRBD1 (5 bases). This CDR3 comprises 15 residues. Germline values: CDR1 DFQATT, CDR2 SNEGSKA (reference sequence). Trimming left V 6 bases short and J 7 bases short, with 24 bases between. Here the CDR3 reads CSAQVGDGRLLEAFF. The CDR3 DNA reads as TGCAGTGCCCAAGTTGGGGACGGTCGCCTTCTTGAAGCTTTCTTT.

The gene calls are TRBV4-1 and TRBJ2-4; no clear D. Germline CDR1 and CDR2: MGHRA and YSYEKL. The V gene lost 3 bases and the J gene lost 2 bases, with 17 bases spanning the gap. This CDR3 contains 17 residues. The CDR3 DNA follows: TGCGCCAGCAGCCATGCCCCGAAAAAGGGATCCAAAAACATTCAGTACTTC. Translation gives CASSHAPKKGSKNIQYF.

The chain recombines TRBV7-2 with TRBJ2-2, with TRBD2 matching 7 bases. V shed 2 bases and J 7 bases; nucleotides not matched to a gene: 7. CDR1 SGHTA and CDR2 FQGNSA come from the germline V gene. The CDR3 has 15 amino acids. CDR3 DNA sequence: TGTGCCAGCAGCTTATATGCTAGCGGTGGCGGGGAGCTGTTTTTT. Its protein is CASSLYASGGGELFF.

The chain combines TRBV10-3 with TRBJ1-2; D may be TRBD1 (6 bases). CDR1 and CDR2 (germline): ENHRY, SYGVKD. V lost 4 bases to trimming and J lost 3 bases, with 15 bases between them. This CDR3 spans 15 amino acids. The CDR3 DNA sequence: TGTGCCATCAGTGGCGCGGGGGCAGGAGACTATGGCTACACCTTC. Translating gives CAISGAGAGDYGYTF.

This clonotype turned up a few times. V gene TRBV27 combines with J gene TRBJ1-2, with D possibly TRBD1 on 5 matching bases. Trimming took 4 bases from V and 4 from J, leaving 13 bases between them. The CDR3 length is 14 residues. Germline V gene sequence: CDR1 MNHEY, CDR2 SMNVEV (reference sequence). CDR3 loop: CASSSRDLIYGYTF. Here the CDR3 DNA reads TGTGCCAGCAGTTCCCGGGACCTCATCTATGGCTACACCTTC.

In DNA form, the CDR3 reads TGCGCCAGCAGCCAAGGTTTCGCGGGAGTAAGAGGCGAGCAGTACTTC. Translating gives CASSQGFAGVRGEQYF. The chain carries TRBV4-1 and TRBJ2-7, with 7 bases lining up with TRBD2. There are 16 residues in the CDR3. The trim removed 1 base at V and 6 bases at J, leaving 12 bases unmatched. Germline-derived CDR1 and CDR2 are MGHRA and YSYEKL.

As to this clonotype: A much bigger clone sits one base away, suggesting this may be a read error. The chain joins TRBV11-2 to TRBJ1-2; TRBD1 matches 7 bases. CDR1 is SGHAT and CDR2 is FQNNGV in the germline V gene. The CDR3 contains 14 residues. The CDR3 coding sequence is TGTGCCAGCAGCCTCCGACAGGGCATTTATGACTACACCTTC. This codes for CASSLRQGIYDYTF.

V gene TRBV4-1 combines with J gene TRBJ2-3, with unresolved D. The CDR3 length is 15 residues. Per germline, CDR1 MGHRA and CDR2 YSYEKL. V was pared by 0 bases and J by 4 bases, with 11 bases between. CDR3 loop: CASSQENLRPDTQYF. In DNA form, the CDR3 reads TGCGCCAGCAGCCAAGAGAATCTCCGTCCAGATACGCAGTATTTT.

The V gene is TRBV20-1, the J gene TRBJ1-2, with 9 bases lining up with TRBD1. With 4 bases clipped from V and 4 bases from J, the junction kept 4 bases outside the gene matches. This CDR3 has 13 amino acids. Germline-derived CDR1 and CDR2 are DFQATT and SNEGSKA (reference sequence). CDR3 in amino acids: CSATPGQGYGYTF. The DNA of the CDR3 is TGCAGTGCTACCCCGGGACAGGGCTATGGCTACACCTTC.

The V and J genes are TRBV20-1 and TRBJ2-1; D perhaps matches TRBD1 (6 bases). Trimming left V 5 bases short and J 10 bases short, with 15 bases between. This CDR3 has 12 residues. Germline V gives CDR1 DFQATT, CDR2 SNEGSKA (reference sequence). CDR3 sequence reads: CSADLQGYEQFF. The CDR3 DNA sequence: TGCAGTGCTGACCTTCAGGGGTACGAGCAGTTCTTC.